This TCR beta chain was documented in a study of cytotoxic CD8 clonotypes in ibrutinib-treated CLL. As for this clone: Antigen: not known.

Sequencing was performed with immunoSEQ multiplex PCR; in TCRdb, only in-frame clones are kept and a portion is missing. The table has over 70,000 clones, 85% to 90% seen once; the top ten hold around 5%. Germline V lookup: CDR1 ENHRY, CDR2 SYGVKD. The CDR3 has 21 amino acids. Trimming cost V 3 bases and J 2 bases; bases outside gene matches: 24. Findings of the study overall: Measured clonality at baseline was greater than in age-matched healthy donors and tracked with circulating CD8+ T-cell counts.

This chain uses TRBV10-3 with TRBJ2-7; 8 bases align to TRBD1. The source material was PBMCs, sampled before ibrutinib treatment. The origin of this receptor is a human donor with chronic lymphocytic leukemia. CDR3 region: CAISDMVSRQGPLSPAYEQYF. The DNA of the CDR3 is TGTGCCATCAGTGATATGGTGTCGAGACAGGGGCCCCTTTCCCCGGCCTACGAGCAGTACTTC.